This entry lists 30 T cell receptor beta chains sequenced from one sample in a study of T cells in Graves' hyperthyroidism and ophthalmopathy. Amplified TCR beta CDR3 regions came from RNA transcripts. The HTBI primer set drove a first-round RT-PCR of the TCR CDR3. Via MiXCR, TCRdb re-called the multiplex PCR reads, giving one row per CDR3 protein. The sample consists of approximately 610,000 distinct CDR3 sequences, under 15% of them appearing once. Sequencing used blood. The source is a woman in her 40s with Graves' ophthalmopathy.

This clonotype appeared many times. This chain uses TRBV12-3 or TRBV12-4 with TRBJ2-5; 7 nucleotides align to TRBD2. The V and J ends lost 2 bases and 2 bases, in that order; junction bases with no gene match: 2. The CDR3 extends over 14 amino acids. The CDR3 coding sequence is TGTGCCAGCAGTTTACTACTAGCGCAAGAGACCCAGTACTTC. As protein: CASSLLLAQETQYF.

On this clonotype itself: A much more abundant neighbour one base away suggests this may be a read error. The gene calls are TRBV28 and TRBJ2-7; TRBD1 matches 7 bases. Trimming cost V 9 bases and J 3 bases; bases outside gene matches: 5. CDR3 size: 12 residues. Germline CDR1 is MDHEN and CDR2 is SYDVKM. CDR3 region: CASQTGDYEQYF. In DNA form, the CDR3 reads TGTGCCAGTCAAACAGGGGACTACGAGCAGTACTTC.

This clonotype was recorded many times. V usage is TRBV20-1 and J usage is TRBJ2-7; tentative D call: TRBD2 (6 bases). This CDR3 comprises 11 residues. The germline gives CDR1 DFQATT, CDR2 SNEGSKA (reference sequence). Trimming stripped 6 bases from V and 0 bases from J, with 6 bases between. The DNA for the CDR3 is TGCAGTGCGGGGGGCTCCTACGAGCAGTACTTC. Protein sequence: CSAGGSYEQYF.

The CDR3 sequence is CAWETQGAGELFF. In nucleotides, the CDR3 is TGTGCCTGGGAGACCCAGGGCGCCGGGGAGCTGTTTTTT. This chain joins TRBV30 and TRBJ2-2, with D maybe TRBD1 (5 bases). With 5 bases removed from V and 6 bases from J, the gap between germline ends came to 13 bases. This CDR3 has 13 residues. The germline CDR1 and CDR2 sequences are GTSNPN and SVGIG (reference sequence).

The chain joins TRBV10-2 to TRBJ2-7, with 7 bases matching TRBD1. Germline values: CDR1 WSHSY, CDR2 SAAADI. CDR3 length: 14 amino acids. The J segment lost 1 base and the V segment lost 10 bases, leaving 10 bases of the junction unmatched. The CDR3 DNA sequence: TGCGCCACCCAGCCACCGGGACAGTCCTACGAGCAGTACTTC. Protein sequence: CATQPPGQSYEQYF.

The rearrangement joins TRBV19 to TRBJ1-1, with 10 nucleotides matching TRBD1. The CDR3 contains 16 residues. Unmatched junction bases numbered 10, after V lost 5 bases and J lost 4 bases. Germline V gives CDR1 LNHDA, CDR2 SQIVND (reference sequence). CDR3 residues: CASSFWGGQGTTEAFF. The CDR3 DNA is TGTGCCAGTAGTTTTTGGGGGGGACAGGGGACCACTGAAGCTTTCTTT.

This clonotype was picked up a small number of times. The V gene is TRBV20-1, the J gene TRBJ1-2; TRBD1 is a possible D gene (5 bases). There are 15 residues in the CDR3. With 0 bases removed from V and 1 base from J, the gap between germline ends came to 12 bases. Germline V gene lookup returns CDR1 DFQATT and CDR2 SNEGSKA (reference sequence). The chain's CDR3 is CSARDKGTNNYGYTF. CDR3 nucleotide sequence: TGCAGTGCTAGAGATAAGGGGACCAATAACTATGGCTACACCTTC.

This clonotype was recorded at least ten times. This chain links TRBV29-1 with TRBJ1-3; D not certain. CDR3 length: 14 amino acids. The ends were cut back, 7 bases at V and 0 bases at J, with 13 bases in the middle. CDR1 and CDR2 from the germline V gene are SQVTM and ANQGSEA. CDR3 sequence: CSAVLSRSGNTIYF. As DNA, the CDR3 is TGCAGCGCCGTTCTCAGCCGCTCTGGAAACACCATATATTTT.

This clonotype was detected ten times or more. The chain links TRBV6-1 to TRBJ1-1; unclear D gene. This CDR3 has 13 amino acids. Germline CDR1 MNHNS, CDR2 SASEGT. Trimming removed 0 bases from V and 0 bases from J, with 2 bases in between. In nucleotides, the CDR3 is TGTGCCAGCAGTGAAGCATTGAACACTGAAGCTTTCTTT. It encodes CASSEALNTEAFF.

The chain couples TRBV6-5 to TRBJ1-6; D is uncertain. CDR3 length: 12 residues. V lost 0 bases and J lost 14, with 8 bases in between. Germline values: CDR1 MNHEY, CDR2 SVGAGI. The CDR3 protein is CASSYSSRTLHF. CDR3 in DNA: TGTGCCAGCAGTTACTCTTCCCGGACCCTCCACTTT.

The chain employs TRBV5-1 and TRBJ1-5; tentatively, D is TRBD1 (5 bases). This CDR3 region has 15 residues. V lost 4 bases, J lost 4 bases, and 15 bases lay in between. CDR1 is SGHRS and CDR2 is YFSETQ in the germline V gene. In DNA form, the CDR3 reads TGCGCCAGCAGCGAATTCGGTGACAGAAATCAGCCCCAGCATTTT. Protein product: CASSEFGDRNQPQHF. The whole variable domain, filled in from reference TRBV5-1 and TRBJ1-5, reads KAGVTQTPRYLIKTRGQQVTLSCSPISGHRSVSWYQQTPGQGLQFLFEYFSETQRNKGNFPGRFSGRQFSNSRSEMNVSTLELGDSALYLCASSEFGDRNQPQHFGDGTRLSIL.

This clonotype came up many times. This chain connects TRBV28 to TRBJ2-2, with D unresolved. Trimming shortened V by 3 bases and J by 5 bases, and 10 bases separated the two germline ends. Germline CDR1 reads MDHEN; CDR2 reads SYDVKM. The CDR3 loop spans 14 amino acids. The CDR3 reads CASSLSLSTGELFF. CDR3 nucleotide sequence: TGTGCCAGCAGTTTGTCCCTAAGTACCGGGGAGCTGTTTTTT. Using reference TRBV28 and TRBJ2-2 for the parts outside the CDR3, the full variable domain is DVKVTQSSRYLVKRTGEKVFLECVQDMDHENMFWYRQDPGLGLRLIYFSYDVKMKEKGDIPEGYSVSREKKERFSLILESASTNQTSMYLCASSLSLSTGELFFGEGSRLTVL.

V and J are TRBV20-1 and TRBJ2-5; 9 positions match TRBD2. Germline trimming cut 4 bases from V and 1 base from J; bases unmatched to any gene: 7. There are 15 residues in the CDR3. CDR1 DFQATT and CDR2 SNEGSKA come from the germline V gene (reference sequence). The CDR3 DNA sequence: TGCAGTGCTACCACGCTAGCGGGGCTCCAAGAGACCCAGTACTTC. This gives the protein CSATTLAGLQETQYF.

The table lists this clonotype with a few counts. The gene calls are TRBV5-1 and TRBJ1-5; 9 bases align to TRBD1. The germline gives CDR1 SGHRS, CDR2 YFSETQ. V shed 4 bases, J shed 2 bases, and the junction held 7 bases outside the gene matches. There are 16 residues in the CDR3. The CDR3 nucleotides are TGCGCCAGCAGCCCGGGGACAGGGCAGGGCAATCAGCCCCAGCATTTT. This codes for CASSPGTGQGNQPQHF.

This clonotype was picked up many times. This chain links TRBV7-2 with TRBJ2-7; the match to TRBD2 covers 15 bases. The CDR3 is 15 residues long. Trimming cost V 4 bases and J 5 bases; bases outside gene matches: 3. CDR1 is SGHTA and CDR2 is FQGNSA in the germline V gene. In nucleotides, the CDR3 is TGTGCCAGCAGCTCCGGGACTAGCGGGAGGAACGAGCAGTACTTC. Amino acid sequence: CASSSGTSGRNEQYF. Supplemented by reference TRBV7-2 and TRBJ2-7, the full variable domain reads GAGVSQSPSNKVTEKGKDVELRCDPISGHTALYWYRQSLGQGLEFLIYFQGNSAPDKSGLPSDRFSAERTGGSVSTLTIQRTQQEDSAVYLCASSSGTSGRNEQYFGPGTRLTVT.

The V and J genes are TRBV13 and TRBJ2-7, with 9 bases identical to TRBD2. CDR1 is PRHDT, CDR2 FYEKMQ, per germline (reference sequence). The CDR3 is made up of 21 amino acids. Unmatched junction bases numbered 28, after V lost 5 bases and J lost 5 bases. The CDR3 nucleotides read TGTGCCAGCAGCCATTTCCCATGGGTCGAGCCTTTTAGCGGGAGTAATCACGAGCAGTACTTC. Its protein is CASSHFPWVEPFSGSNHEQYF.

This clonotype has a handful of counts. The chain joins TRBV2 to TRBJ2-7; D is perhaps TRBD1 (6 bases). Germline V gene lookup returns CDR1 SNHLY and CDR2 FYNNEI. The V and J ends lost 7 bases and 3 bases respectively, with 13 bases between them. CDR3 length: 13 amino acids. CDR3 protein: CASNRVKNYEQYF. The CDR3 DNA sequence: TGTGCCAGCAACAGGGTAAAAAACTACGAGCAGTACTTC.

The sample holds a few counts of this clonotype. The chain has TRBV29-1 and TRBJ2-7, with a weak D call TRBD2 (6 bases). The V end lost 8 bases, the J end lost 1 base, and 15 bases lay between the germline ends. This CDR3 is 13 amino acids long. Germline values: CDR1 SQVTM, CDR2 ANQGSEA. CDR3 sequence reads: CSYRDLLSYEQYF. DNA for the CDR3: TGCAGCTACCGGGACTTGTTATCCTACGAGCAGTACTTC.

The chain employs TRBV11-2 and TRBJ2-7, with D possibly being TRBD1 (6 bases). This CDR3 spans 17 amino acids. The germline CDR1 and CDR2 sequences are SGHAT and FQNNGV. With 1 base removed from V and 3 bases from J, the gap between germline ends came to 19 bases. The CDR3, as DNA: TGTGCCAGCAGCTTAGTCGGGGTAGGACAGTTTGACTACGAGCAGTACTTC. Protein: CASSLVGVGQFDYEQYF.

The chain is built from TRBV15 and TRBJ1-2; tentative D call: TRBD1 (6 bases). The CDR3 is made up of 19 amino acids. V was clipped by 4 bases and J by 0 bases, with 24 bases between them. CDR1 is LNHNV, CDR2 YYDKDF, per germline (reference sequence). This CDR3 reads CATSTPNMGGLNTNYGYTF. Here the CDR3 DNA reads TGTGCCACCAGCACACCCAACATGGGGGGCCTAAACACTAACTATGGCTACACCTTC.

This clonotype was detected a few times. The genes are TRBV19 and TRBJ2-5; TRBD2 matches at 11 bases. Trimming took 8 bases from V and 5 from J; bases not matched to a gene: 4. CDR1 and CDR2 (germline): LNHDA, SQIVND (reference sequence). This CDR3 is built from 13 residues. CDR3 sequence: CASSTSGTETQYF. The CDR3, as DNA: TGTGCCAGTTCGACTAGCGGGACGGAGACCCAGTACTTC.

This clonotype has at least ten counts. V gene TRBV3-1 combines with J gene TRBJ1-1; TRBD1 matches at 8 bases. Looked up from germline, CDR1 is LGHDT and CDR2 is YNNKEL (reference sequence). V shed 4 bases, J shed 4 bases, and the junction held 8 bases outside the gene matches. The CDR3 runs to 15 residues. The CDR3 spells CASSPRTGRTTEAFF. CDR3 sequence (DNA): TGTGCCAGCAGCCCACGGACAGGGCGCACCACTGAAGCTTTCTTT.

This clonotype was found many times. The V call is TRBV28, the J call TRBJ1-1; perhaps TRBD1 as D (5 bases). This CDR3 is built from 13 residues. Germline V gene lookup returns CDR1 MDHEN and CDR2 SYDVKM. The V gene lost 1 base and the J gene lost 7 bases, with 10 bases spanning the gap. DNA for the CDR3: TGTGCCAGCAGTTTATCGGGGGTCAATGAAGCTTTCTTT. It yields the protein CASSLSGVNEAFF.

The chain has TRBV15 and TRBJ1-1, with a possible D match to TRBD1 (5 bases). Per the germline V gene, CDR1 is LNHNV and CDR2 is YYDKDF (reference sequence). Trimming took off 6 bases at V and 1 base at J, with 18 bases between the two ends. The CDR3 is 16 residues long. For the CDR3, the DNA is TGTGCCACCAGACTCCACCCCGAGAGGGGGAACACTGAAGCTTTCTTT. Translating gives CATRLHPERGNTEAFF.

This clonotype was picked up many times. This chain connects TRBV6-5 to TRBJ1-1; D perhaps matches TRBD1 (5 bases). Trimming cost V 5 bases and J 1 base, with 8 bases left between them. Germline values: CDR1 MNHEY, CDR2 SVGAGI. The CDR3 has 13 amino acids. Written as DNA, the CDR3 is TGTGCCAGCAGTCACAGGAGGAACACTGAAGCTTTCTTT. It is translated as CASSHRRNTEAFF.

This clonotype occurred many times. The genes are TRBV20-1 and TRBJ2-7; 8 bases agree with TRBD2. CDR3 length equals 17 residues. CDR1 and CDR2 (germline): DFQATT, SNEGSKA (reference sequence). The J segment lost 4 bases and the V segment lost 1 base, leaving 15 bases of the junction unmatched. CDR3 coding DNA: TGCAGTGCTAGAGGATCCCTCGCGAGCGGGAGTGGGTACGAGCAGTACTTC. The encoded protein is CSARGSLASGSGYEQYF.

This clonotype has at least ten counts. This chain uses TRBV6-1 with TRBJ2-2, with 11 bases identical to TRBD2. In germline, CDR1 is MNHNS, CDR2 SASEGT. V lost 8 bases, J lost 5 bases, and 7 bases stayed unmatched. The CDR3 is made up of 15 amino acids. CDR3: CASRKGTSGTGELFF. The CDR3 coding sequence is TGTGCCAGCCGAAAGGGGACTAGCGGAACCGGGGAGCTGTTTTTT.

This clonotype appeared a few times. The chain is built from TRBV30 and TRBJ2-7; D is possibly TRBD2 (6 bases). The CDR3 is 12 residues long. Germline values: CDR1 GTSNPN, CDR2 SVGIG (reference sequence). Trimming stripped 3 bases from V and 2 bases from J, with 8 bases between. The DNA of the CDR3 is TGTGCCTGGAGAACGGGGGCCTACGAGCAGTACTTC. Protein product: CAWRTGAYEQYF.

This clonotype came up a few times. This chain connects TRBV30 to TRBJ1-1; D is unclear. In germline, CDR1 is GTSNPN, CDR2 SVGIG (reference sequence). V was clipped by 2 bases and J by 1 base, with 8 bases between them. This CDR3 contains 13 residues. CDR3 in DNA: TGTGCCTGGAGTTACAGAGAGAACACTGAAGCTTTCTTT. Amino acids: CAWSYRENTEAFF.

This clonotype was seen more than once but under ten times. This chain connects TRBV7-9 to TRBJ2-5; D unclear. Trimming left V 5 bases short and J 7 bases short, with 23 bases between. This CDR3 region has 16 residues. Germline assignment: CDR1 SEHNR and CDR2 FQNEAQ (reference sequence). CDR3 sequence (DNA): TGTGCCAGCAGCCTAAGCCGGGCCACGAGATGGGGGACCCAGTACTTC. Residues: CASSLSRATRWGTQYF.